Given below is one T cell receptor (beta chain) in context. What antigen it recognizes has not been identified. No base qualities exist here, and no much larger clone lies one base off it. Genomic DNA was the input for TRB sequencing, which was run either with the immunoSEQ assay at survey resolution or with the hsTCRB kit. The paper's data handling went like this. The immunoSEQ software handled the initial read processing, while the LymphoSeq R package was used for the repertoire analyses. Clonality was computed as 1 minus normalized Shannon entropy, and a Gini coefficient was also calculated for each TRB dataset. To infer phenotypes in unsorted samples, TRB sequences from sorted subsets of the recipient or donor were mapped onto unsorted samples from the same recipient. TCRdb mirrors the immuneACCESS table, restricted to in-frame sequences. Some clones are absent from its copies; in checked studies, under half trace to an unresolved V gene, and the reason for the others is unknown. V, J and clone size are taken as reported in that table, and D and trimming were inferred from the DNA itself. Across this sample there are tens of thousands of clones, with around 91% seen only once. Less than 2.5% of the sample is in the top ten clones.

The entry originates in a study of T cells after posttransplantation cyclophosphamide (dated by TCRdb to 2016 to 2017). Regarding the complete study: Using TRB sequencing, the study followed how the T cell repertoire rebuilt after myeloablative bone marrow transplantation with posttransplantation cyclophosphamide given as GVHD prophylaxis. Samples from around 35 PTCy-treated patients and approximately 15 related bone marrow donors of those patients were subjected to antigen receptor sequencing. Blood from all 35 or so PTCy patients with 1-year posttransplant specimens was subjected to TRB sequencing. Up to 3 additional blood samples from 2 to 5.2 years after transplant were also TRB-sequenced in 3 patients, as was pretransplant blood from 4 patients. Because TRA and TRB clonality were tightly correlated in 9 samples, subsequent TCR analyses were focused on TRB only. Public TRB sequences were queried against a database of over 3,600 sequences associated with responses to pathogens, tumor antigens, self-antigens and alloantigens.

The paper as a whole reports these results and caveats: The TRB repertoires of T cells infiltrating skin or GI tract showed only limited overlap with the TRB repertoires of T cells in blood. Across the approximately 42 patients, TRB clonality was highly associated with recipient CMV seropositivity and CMV reactivation, and diversity with PTCy was similar to that in the CNI/methotrexate controls. At 1-2 months, donor-recipient similarity was low but rose over the first year, and the later blood repertoires were often dominated by donor CD8+ memory clones.

This specimen's treatment or condition label, interpreted: high-dose cyclophosphamide on days +3 and +4 as single-agent GVHD prophylaxis. PTCy patients received busulfan and fludarabine conditioning, a related or unrelated marrow graft, and cyclophosphamide on days +3 and +4. PTCy-treated patients were drawn from a prospective multi-institutional clinical trial. Peripheral blood and bone marrow mononuclear cells were isolated by Ficoll-Hypaque density centrifugation and cryopreserved. Inclusive of the bounding cysteine and phenylalanine, the CDR3 is 15 residues long. Kept here is only the CDR3 DNA, which spans 45 bases and is read in frame from base 1.

The origin of this receptor is a male patient in his sixties who received an allogeneic stem cell transplant from a related donor and was CMV-positive. After a transplant, the graft donor may have provided part of the T cells. The V and J genes are TRBV21-1 and TRBJ1-1; the table names TRBD1, a call not compared with the DNA. TRBV21-1 is deemed a pseudogene. The sample here was PBMCs, taken roughly 59 days after allogeneic stem cell transplant with posttransplant cyclophosphamide. The CDR3 loop reads CASSMNGQGTSEAFF. The nucleotide sequence is given as TGTGCCAGCAGCATGAACGGGCAGGGGACGTCTGAAGCTTTCTTT.